This T cell receptor (beta chain) was recovered during a study of blood T cell repertoires in COVID-19 (dated by TCRdb to the early 2020s). For the study in its entirety: Collaborator samples came from the United States, Italy and Spain and covered acute and convalescent phases of COVID-19. Sample metadata almost always included a de-identified subject ID, COVID-19 status, age in years and sex. Samples came from the ongoing ImmuneRACE study (first 160 participants) plus 1,254 subjects from 6 global collaborators. The material from the prospective study consisted of cDNA or gDNA derived from T cells, B-cell-depleted T cells, or PBMCs. The repertoires were released in a freely available public database meant as a resource for research on the immune response to SARS-CoV-2. HLA class I and class II types, where available, came from metadata supplied by the sample provider rather than from assay-based typing. Subjects who had been exposed to COVID-19, were actively infected with it, or had recovered from it provided the deeply sampled blood TCRbeta repertoires that made up the dataset.

The study at large found these results: How much clinical and demographic metadata was included differed by source and by participant, and the metadata was provided uncurated.

About this clone itself: Its specific antigen is unknown. The record has no base qualities; no much larger clone is one base away.

Collaborating institutions collected whole blood in K2EDTA tubes following their own protocols. For TCRbeta analysis, collaborators shipped samples as frozen whole blood, isolated PBMCs, or DNA extracted from either of those sample types. The immunoSEQ Assay, a bias-controlled multiplex PCR, was used to amplify TCRbeta CDR3 regions from genomic DNA. Processing in the source paper ran as follows. The number of nucleated cells in each sample was estimated by amplification of reference gene primers within the assay. Sequence reads were collapsed and filtered to measure the absolute abundance of every unique TCRbeta CDR3 rearrangement. Productive Simpson clonality was computed per sample as the square root of Simpson's diversity index over productive rearrangements. Drawn from immuneACCESS, this table holds only the in-frame rearrangements with V and J called that TCRdb kept. Clones are partly lost; checked studies trace under half to an unresolved V gene and leave the rest unexplained. That table is the source of V, J and clone size, and D and trimming were worked out from the DNA. Across this sample there are approximately 37,000 clones, with approximately 91% seen only once. Together, the top ten hold roughly 21% of the sample.

CDR1 and CDR2, looked up from the germline V gene, are SGHNT and YENEEA. The junction shows trimming of 2 bases on V and 5 bases on J, and the gene matches do not reach 7 bases of it. The CDR3 measures 15 amino acids from cysteine to phenylalanine. CDR3 DNA only is kept here, 45 bases in frame from base 1. In this chain, TRBV11-3 is recombined with TRBJ2-3; 7 nucleotides in the junction match TRBD2. This TCR derives from a man aged 50 to 60 with active COVID-19. The material sequenced was peripheral blood. The CDR3 here reads CASSLYWEGEDTQYF. The DNA sequence is as follows: TGTGCCAGCAGCTTATACTGGGAGGGCGAAGATACGCAGTATTTT.